This T cell receptor beta chain was profiled in a study of blood T cell repertoires in COVID-19. Overall study: The origin of the acute and convalescent COVID-19 samples was the United States, Italy and Spain. From T cells, B-cell-depleted T cells, or PBMCs came the material, which was cDNA or gDNA.

The CDR3 contains 17 residues. Trimming removed 4 bases at V and 0 bases at J, with 16 bases between. The germline gives CDR1 MGHRA, CDR2 YSYEKL. As handled by the study authors: Amplified reference gene primers provided the basis for estimating nucleated cell counts. Assay used: immunoSEQ multiplex PCR; TCRdb lists only in-frame clones, some missing. V, J and clone size are those of that table, while D and trimming were read from the DNA. This table has roughly 200,000 clones, about 79% appearing once. This clone was detected once. What was sequenced was peripheral blood. The receptor was derived from a human donor in a cohort sampled during active COVID-19. The chain joins TRBV4-1 to TRBJ2-1; D is possibly TRBD2 (5 bases). The CDR3 DNA reads as TGCGCCAGCAGCCTCCACCCGGACTCGAGCTCCTACAATGAGCAGTTCTTC. It translates to CASSLHPDSSSYNEQFF.